A selection of T cell receptor beta chains follows, all from one sample in a study of blood T cell repertoires in COVID-19. Method: immunoSEQ multiplex PCR; TCRdb's copy keeps in-frame clones and lacks some. The sample shows approximately 220,000 clones, approximately 80% of them seen only once. The sequenced sample was peripheral blood. These receptor sequences come from a woman at least 80 years old with acute or convalescent COVID-19. The CDR3 runs from the conserved cysteine through the conserved F or W. The order of the fields is V gene, clone size, J gene, D gene, CDR3 DNA, CDR3 protein. A D gene is named only where the DNA matches it firmly. The listing skips clone size in some rows; elsewhere it reads once, few, many or a size class.

TRBV13	.	TRBJ2-2	TRBD2	TGTGCCAGCAGCTCCAGACTAGCGGGTCGCACCGGGGAGCTGTTTTTT	CASSSRLAGRTGELFF
TRBV19	.	TRBJ1-1	.	TGTGCCAGTAGTCAACTGATGAACACTGAAGCTTTCTTT	CASSQLMNTEAFF
TRBV10-1	.	TRBJ1-1	.	TGCGCCAGCAGTTCTCACGGTGAAGCTTTCTTT	CASSSHGEAFF
TRBV10-3	.	TRBJ2-5	.	TGTGCCATCGGCGGGACAGCCCAAGAGACCCAGTACTTC	CAIGGTAQETQYF
TRBV2	.	TRBJ2-1	TRBD2	TGTGCCAGCAGACTTCTAGCGGGAGTTTACAATGAGCAGTTCTTC	CASRLLAGVYNEQFF
TRBV28	once	TRBJ2-7	.	TGTGCCAGCACCCCCCCATCGGGGATCTCCCCCCCCTACGAGCAGTACTTC	CASTPPSGISPPYEQYF
TRBV10-1	.	TRBJ1-1	.	TGCGCCAGCAGTGACGCGGGGCTCGGCGGCACTGAAGCTTTCTTT	CASSDAGLGGTEAFF
TRBV28	once	TRBJ2-3	.	TGTGCCAGCAGCCGCGGGACAGATCGCACAGATACGCAGTATTTT	CASSRGTDRTDTQYF
TRBV6-5	.	TRBJ1-1	.	TGTGCCAGCAGTACAGGGTTTGAAGCTTTCTTT	CASSTGFEAFF
TRBV19	many	TRBJ2-2	.	TGTGCCAGTACCCCGGACGGGGCGAACACCGGGGAGCTGTTTTTT	CASTPDGANTGELFF
TRBV27	.	TRBJ1-1	.	TGTGCCAGCAGTTTAATGAGGAACACTGAAGCTTTCTTT	CASSLMRNTEAFF
TRBV5-1	.	TRBJ1-3	.	TGCGCCAGCAGCGAACTAGCTGGAAACACCATATATTTT	CASSELAGNTIYF
TRBV5-6	.	TRBJ1-2	TRBD1	TGTGCCAGCAGCTACCGGGACAGGGATGGCTACACCTTC	CASSYRDRDGYTF
TRBV4-1	few	TRBJ2-5	TRBD2	TGCGCCAGCAGCCCGGGGGCGCTAGCGGGAGGGCGAGAGACCCAGTACTTC	CASSPGALAGGRETQYF
TRBV2	.	TRBJ1-4	.	TGTGCCAGCAGCAGCGGACAGTCCACTAATGAAAAACTGTTTTTT	CASSSGQSTNEKLFF
TRBV7-6	.	TRBJ2-7	TRBD1	TGTGCCAGCACCGAGGGGACAGGGTTTTCCGAGCAGTACTTC	CASTEGTGFSEQYF
TRBV19	.	TRBJ2-2	TRBD2	TGTGCCAGTAGTATGTCTAGCGGGACTAACACCGGGGAGCTGTTTTTT	CASSMSSGTNTGELFF
TRBV7-2	.	TRBJ2-2	TRBD1	TGTGCCAGCAGCGCCGCAGGGGGAAGCGCCGGGGAGCTGTTTTTT	CASSAAGGSAGELFF
TRBV30	.	TRBJ2-1	.	TGTGCCTGGAGGGCAGGCACCTACAATGAGCAGTTCTTC	CAWRAGTYNEQFF
TRBV6-5	.	TRBJ2-7	TRBD2	TGTGCCAGCAGTTACACGCAGAGCGGGGGCTCCTACGAGCAGTACTTC	CASSYTQSGGSYEQYF
TRBV7-2	.	TRBJ1-2	TRBD1	TGTGCCAGCAGCTTAGGTCGGACAGGGCTTATGCAAGGCTATGGCTACACCTTC	CASSLGRTGLMQGYGYTF
TRBV18	.	TRBJ2-3	TRBD1	TGTGCCAGCTCACCACCGGGACAGGGTGTTTCCACAGATACGCAGTATTTT	CASSPPGQGVSTDTQYF
TRBV2	.	TRBJ2-7	.	TGTGCCAGCCTTTTTAGGGGGTCCAGCTACGAGCAGTACTTC	CASLFRGSSYEQYF